Included here is one T cell receptor (beta chain) sequence, with context. Trimming cost V 5 bases and J 1 base; bases outside gene matches: 10. Germline-derived CDR1 and CDR2 are MDHEN and SYDVKM. This CDR3 contains 18 residues. These data come from a study of PD-L1 blockade in urothelial cancer. Study at large: Males with bladder-origin urothelial cancer constituted about nine tenths of the roughly 29 patients.

Time point here: pretreatment peripheral blood. A total of 1 to 8 samples per patient were collected pretreatment and on-treatment. This table comes from immunoSEQ multiplex PCR, and its TCRdb copy is limited to in-frame clones, with some not included. The sample lists 72,000 or so clones; roughly 86% were seen once. The chain uses TRBV28 and TRBJ2-5; 13 positions match TRBD2. The clonotype was recovered from a man aged 60 to 69 with urothelial cancer. The source material was PBMCs, sampled around atezolizumab (anti-PD-L1) treatment. The chain's CDR3 is CASSGTGLAGVSQETQYF. In nucleotides, the CDR3 is TGTGCCAGCAGTGGAACAGGACTAGCGGGGGTATCCCAAGAGACCCAGTACTTC.